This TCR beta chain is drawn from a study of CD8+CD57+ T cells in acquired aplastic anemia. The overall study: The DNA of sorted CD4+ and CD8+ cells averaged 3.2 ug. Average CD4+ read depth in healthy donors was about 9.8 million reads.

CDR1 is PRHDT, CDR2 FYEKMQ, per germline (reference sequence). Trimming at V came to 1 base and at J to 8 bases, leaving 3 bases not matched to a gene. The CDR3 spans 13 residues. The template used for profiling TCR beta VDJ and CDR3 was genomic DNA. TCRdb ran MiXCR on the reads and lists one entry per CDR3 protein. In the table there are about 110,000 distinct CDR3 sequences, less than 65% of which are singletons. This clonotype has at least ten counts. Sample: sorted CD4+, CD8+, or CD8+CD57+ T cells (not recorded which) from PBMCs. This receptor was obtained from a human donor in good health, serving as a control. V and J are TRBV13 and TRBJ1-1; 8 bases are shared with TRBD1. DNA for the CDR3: TGTGCCAGCAGCTTAGTCCGGACAGGGGAAGCTTTCTTT. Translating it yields CASSLVRTGEAFF.